These 27 T cell receptor beta chains were all obtained from the same sample, sequenced in a study of blood T cell repertoires in COVID-19. Profiling relied on immunoSEQ multiplex PCR, and the TCRdb table lists in-frame clones only, not all of them. The data contain about 150,000 clones, approximately 80% of them singletons. Sequenced sample: PBMCs or T cells enriched from blood (not recorded which). Source of these receptors: a man between 65 and 85 years old who had been exposed to COVID-19.

The V call is TRBV2, the J call TRBJ1-2, with TRBD1 identical over 9 bases. This CDR3 is built from 15 residues. Per germline, CDR1 SNHLY and CDR2 FYNNEI. The V and J ends lost 6 bases and 10 bases, in that order; junction bases with no gene match: 15. CDR3: CASRGTVTGGGDYTF. The CDR3, as DNA: TGTGCCAGCAGGGGAACCGTAACAGGGGGCGGTGACTACACCTTC.

DNA for the CDR3: TGTGCCAGCAGCCAAGTGACAGGGGGTGGCTACACCTTC. The encoded protein is CASSQVTGGGYTF. The V gene is TRBV3-1 (or the pseudogene TRBV3-2), the J gene TRBJ1-2; TRBD1 aligns across 9 bases. The CDR3 is 13 amino acids. Germline loops: CDR1 LGHDT, CDR2 YNNKEL (reference sequence). V was pared by 1 base and J by 7 bases, with 1 base of the junction left unmatched.

The chain employs TRBV6-6 and TRBJ1-1, with D unclear. CDR1 and CDR2 (germline): MNHNY, SVGAGI (reference sequence). V lost 5 bases and J lost 0, with 7 bases in between. CDR3 length: 13 residues. The CDR3 sequence is CASSEHVNTEAFF. DNA of the CDR3: TGTGCCAGCAGTGAGCACGTGAACACTGAAGCTTTCTTT.

The chain couples TRBV3-1 (or the pseudogene TRBV3-2) to TRBJ2-3; D may be TRBD2 (6 bases). The length of the CDR3 is 15 residues. The V gene lost 4 bases and the J gene lost 1 base, with 12 bases spanning the gap. Germline lookup yields CDR1 LGHDT and CDR2 YNNKEL (reference sequence). The CDR3, as DNA: TGTGCCAGCAGCCCGCGGTCGGGGGGCACAGATACGCAGTATTTT. Its protein is CASSPRSGGTDTQYF.

The chain combines TRBV4-3 with TRBJ1-2; D is perhaps TRBD1 (5 bases). V gave up 2 bases and J gave up 5 bases, with 18 bases separating them. Germline loops: CDR1 LGHNA, CDR2 YSLEER. This CDR3 is 16 amino acids long. The chain's CDR3 is CASSQIAQGNRYGYTF. In DNA, the CDR3 is TGCGCCAGCAGCCAAATTGCGCAGGGCAACCGGTATGGCTACACCTTC.

This clone was seen just once. The chain combines TRBV29-1 with TRBJ2-3; TRBD2 matches 7 bases. Germline V lookup: CDR1 SQVTM, CDR2 ANQGSEA. The J segment lost 9 bases and the V segment lost 3 bases, leaving 9 bases of the junction unmatched. The CDR3 is 13 residues long. CDR3 coding DNA: TGCAGCGTTGAGGTTGCGGGAGCGGAAACGCAGTATTTT. Translation gives CSVEVAGAETQYF.

The chain employs TRBV7-2 and TRBJ1-3, with TRBD1 matching 9 bases. Germline V gene lookup returns CDR1 SGHTA and CDR2 FQGNSA. The CDR3 has 17 amino acids. Unmatched junction bases numbered 14, after V lost 3 bases and J lost 8 bases. CDR3 loop: CASSFPTDRGIEDTIYF. The CDR3 DNA reads as TGTGCCAGCAGCTTTCCAACCGACAGGGGGATTGAGGACACCATATATTTT.

V is TRBV13 and J is TRBJ1-6; D ambiguous. This CDR3 is built from 13 residues. The V end lost 5 bases, the J end lost 7 bases, and 9 bases lay between the germline ends. Germline-derived CDR1 and CDR2 are PRHDT and FYEKMQ (reference sequence). The CDR3 region has the DNA TGTGCCAGCAGCCCCTCCGAGAATTCACCCCTCCACTTT. As protein: CASSPSENSPLHF.

V usage is TRBV27 and J usage is TRBJ1-5, with 7 bases lining up with TRBD1. V lost 3 bases and J lost 2; bases outside the gene matches: 4. The CDR3 is 15 residues long. The V gene's germline CDR1 is MNHEY and CDR2 SMNVEV (reference sequence). CDR3 DNA sequence: TGTGCCAGCAGTTTGATAGGGGGCGGCAATCAGCCCCAGCATTTT. As protein: CASSLIGGGNQPQHF.

This clone has only one observation. This chain uses TRBV5-5 with TRBJ2-1; 9 bases align to TRBD2. The V segment lost 5 bases and the J segment 5 bases; nucleotides outside the gene matches: 8. Germline CDR1 SGHKS, CDR2 YYEKEE (reference sequence). The CDR3 is made up of 15 amino acids. For the CDR3, the DNA is TGTGCCAGCAGTTCCGGACTAGCGCACCACAATGAGCAGTTCTTC. Translated: CASSSGLAHHNEQFF. Together with reference TRBV5-5 and TRBJ2-1, the CDR3 gives the full variable domain: DAGVTQSPTHLIKTRGQQVTLRCSPISGHKSVSWYQQVLGQGPQFIFQYYEKEERGRGNFPDRFSARQFPNYSSELNVNALLLGDSALYLCASSSGLAHHNEQFFGPGTRLTVL.

There are a few counts of this clone. This chain joins TRBV6-4 and TRBJ2-1, with 8 bases matching TRBD2. Per the germline V gene, CDR1 is MRHNA and CDR2 is SNTAGT. There are 15 residues in the CDR3. V lost 0 bases and J lost 8; bases outside the gene matches: 6. The CDR3 loop is CASSDSPGGAHEQFF. The CDR3 DNA sequence: TGTGCCAGCAGTGACTCCCCCGGGGGGGCACATGAGCAGTTCTTC.

The CDR3 coding sequence is TGTGCCAGCAGTCTCGGGGATTTCGGGACCCAGTACTTC. It is translated as CASSLGDFGTQYF. The chain couples TRBV2 to TRBJ2-5, with D possibly being TRBD2 (5 bases). Trimming cost V 5 bases and J 7 bases, with 14 bases left between them. From germline, CDR1 is SNHLY and CDR2 FYNNEI. CDR3 length: 13 amino acids.

This chain uses TRBV28 with TRBJ2-1; TRBD1 matches 9 bases. With V trimmed by 6 bases and J by 7 bases, 10 bases remained unmatched. There are 15 residues in the CDR3. Germline V gene sequence: CDR1 MDHEN, CDR2 SYDVKM. The CDR3 region has the DNA TGTGCCAGCAGGGGCGGGACAGGGCTATCGAATGAGCAGTTCTTC. Translation gives CASRGGTGLSNEQFF.

The chain joins TRBV19 to TRBJ1-5; D remains unclear. There are 13 residues in the CDR3. The germline V and J ends were trimmed by 0 bases and 11 bases, with 11 bases remaining between them. Germline loops: CDR1 LNHDA, CDR2 SQIVND (reference sequence). CDR3: CASSIDEGWAQHF. The CDR3 DNA sequence: TGTGCCAGTAGTATAGACGAGGGATGGGCCCAGCATTTT. Filled out from reference TRBV19 and TRBJ1-5, the complete variable domain reads DGGITQSPKYLFRKEGQNVTLSCEQNLNHDAMYWYRQDPGQGLRLIYYSQIVNDFQKGDIAEGYSVSREKKESFPLTVTSAQKNPTAFYLCASSIDEGWAQHFGDGTRLSIL.

The rearrangement links TRBV3-1 (or the pseudogene TRBV3-2) to TRBJ2-7, with D possibly matching TRBD1 (6 bases). Per germline, CDR1 LGHDT and CDR2 YNNKEL (reference sequence). V was trimmed by 3 bases and J by 3 bases, leaving 21 bases between them. The length of the CDR3 is 17 residues. CDR3 nucleotide sequence: TGTGCCAGCAGCCACAGCCCTGGGCGTCAGGGGTTCTACGAGCAGTACTTC. Amino acid sequence: CASSHSPGRQGFYEQYF.

The J gene is TRBJ1-1, the V gene TRBV27, with 11 bases aligning to TRBD1. The CDR3 spans 14 residues. V lost 6 bases and J lost 4; bases outside the gene matches: 4. Germline V lookup: CDR1 MNHEY, CDR2 SMNVEV (reference sequence). This CDR3 is CASRAGTGGTEAFF. For the CDR3, the DNA is TGTGCCAGCAGAGCCGGGACAGGGGGCACTGAAGCTTTCTTT.

There are a few counts of this clone. V gene TRBV7-2 combines with J gene TRBJ2-4; 7 bases agree with TRBD1. The CDR3 consists of 14 residues. The V gene's germline CDR1 is SGHTA and CDR2 FQGNSA. V gave up 5 bases and J gave up 7 bases; unmatched junction bases: 8. CDR3 nucleotides: TGTGCCAGCAGCGGGGCCAGGGGGTCTAACATTCAGTACTTC. As protein: CASSGARGSNIQYF.

The chain employs TRBV29-1 and TRBJ2-3; tentatively, D is TRBD2 (7 bases). The germline gives CDR1 SQVTM, CDR2 ANQGSEA. This CDR3 has 13 amino acids. V was pared by 8 bases and J by 5 bases, with 17 bases between. In DNA, the CDR3 is TGCAGCCTGACGGGGGGCGCGATAGATACGCAGTATTTT. It encodes CSLTGGAIDTQYF.

This clone was observed once. The chain joins TRBV4-1 to TRBJ1-2; maybe TRBD1 (5 bases). Looked up from germline, CDR1 is MGHRA and CDR2 is YSYEKL. The CDR3 covers 15 residues. V lost 6 bases, J lost 4 bases, and 18 bases lay in between. Written as DNA, the CDR3 is TGCGCCAGCAGTCTACCGTCAGGGATTTCCTATGGCTACACCTTC. Translating gives CASSLPSGISYGYTF.

The chain employs TRBV27 and TRBJ1-1; D possibly corresponds to TRBD1 (6 bases). This CDR3 has 14 residues. The V end lost 2 bases, the J end lost 0 bases, and 7 bases lay between the germline ends. In germline, CDR1 is MNHEY, CDR2 SMNVEV (reference sequence). Written as DNA, the CDR3 is TGTGCCAGCAGTTTAGACAGGATGAACACTGAAGCTTTCTTT. This codes for CASSLDRMNTEAFF.

The chain combines TRBV9 with TRBJ1-1; TRBD1 is a possible D gene (5 bases). V was trimmed by 0 bases and J by 1 base, leaving 7 bases between them. The CDR3 has 14 amino acids. CDR1 and CDR2 from the germline V gene are SGDLS and YYNGEE. CDR3 protein: CASSVVGGNTEAFF. CDR3 bases: TGTGCCAGCAGCGTAGTGGGGGGGAACACTGAAGCTTTCTTT.

The V call is TRBV7-9, the J call TRBJ1-1, with 10 bases aligning to TRBD1. Germline assignment: CDR1 SEHNR and CDR2 FQNEAQ (reference sequence). With 4 bases clipped from V and 1 base from J, the junction kept 3 bases outside the gene matches. This CDR3 contains 15 residues. The CDR3 protein is CASSWTGGSNTEAFF. Written as DNA, the CDR3 is TGTGCCAGCAGCTGGACAGGGGGATCGAACACTGAAGCTTTCTTT.

V gene TRBV5-1 combines with J gene TRBJ2-7; D perhaps matches TRBD1 (5 bases). Trimming pared 1 base from V and 3 bases from J, leaving 14 bases between. This CDR3 comprises 15 residues. The germline V gene encodes CDR1 SGHRS and CDR2 YFSETQ. The CDR3 reads CASSLRAGPFYEQYF. DNA of the CDR3: TGCGCCAGCAGCTTGAGGGCAGGGCCGTTCTACGAGCAGTACTTC.

The chain links TRBV7-2 to TRBJ1-1; 8 positions agree with TRBD1. The CDR3 consists of 15 residues. CDR1 is SGHTA and CDR2 is FQGNSA in the germline V gene. DNA of the CDR3: TGTGCGACAGGGGAAATTTCAAACGTGGGCACTGAAGCTTTCTTT. As protein: CATGEISNVGTEAFF.

The V gene is TRBV27, the J gene TRBJ1-1; D ambiguous. V shed 2 bases and J shed 0 bases, with 4 bases lying between them. CDR3 length: 13 amino acids. Looked up from germline, CDR1 is MNHEY and CDR2 is SMNVEV (reference sequence). The CDR3 coding sequence is TGTGCCAGCAGTTTAATCTTGAACACTGAAGCTTTCTTT. It translates to CASSLILNTEAFF.

This chain uses TRBV4-3 with TRBJ1-4, with D maybe TRBD1 (6 bases). The CDR3 contains 14 residues. The germline V and J ends were trimmed by 5 bases and 2 bases, with 9 bases remaining between them. Germline V CDR1 and CDR2: LGHNA, YSLEER. The CDR3 here is CASSKGVTNEKLFF. CDR3 sequence (DNA): TGCGCCAGCAGCAAGGGGGTTACTAATGAAAAACTGTTTTTT.

This clone was detected only once. The V gene is TRBV27, the J gene TRBJ2-5; D call uncertain. Germline lookup yields CDR1 MNHEY and CDR2 SMNVEV (reference sequence). This CDR3 spans 13 amino acids. V dropped 4 bases and J dropped 4 bases, with 10 bases sitting between them. CDR3 sequence (DNA): TGTGCCAGCAGTTCCTATACGGGAGAGACCCAGTACTTC. Amino acid sequence: CASSSYTGETQYF.